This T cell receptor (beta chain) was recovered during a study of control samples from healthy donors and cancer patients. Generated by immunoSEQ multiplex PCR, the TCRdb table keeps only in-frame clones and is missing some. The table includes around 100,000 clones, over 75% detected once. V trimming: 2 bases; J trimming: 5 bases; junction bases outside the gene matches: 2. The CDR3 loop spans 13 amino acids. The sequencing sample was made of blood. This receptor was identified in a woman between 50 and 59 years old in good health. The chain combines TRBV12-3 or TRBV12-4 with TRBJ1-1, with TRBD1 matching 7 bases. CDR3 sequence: CASSLRGRTEAFF. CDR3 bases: TGTGCCAGCAGTTTAAGGGGGCGGACTGAAGCTTTCTTT.